This T cell receptor (beta chain) was sequenced during a study of T cells in Graves' hyperthyroidism and ophthalmopathy. Study-wide results and limits: The model forecast ophthalmopathy, anticipating it by a median approximately 6.1 months before onset. A 13 V-J model separated ophthalmopathy from stable hyperthyroidism.

CDR1 is ENHRY, CDR2 SYGVKD, per germline. The V end was cut by 2 bases, the J end by 1 base, with 10 bases between. The CDR3 contains 15 residues. Amplified TCR beta CDR3 regions came from RNA transcripts. A first-round RT-PCR of the TCR CDR3 used the HTBI primer set. A single record per CDR3 protein comes from TCRdb applying MiXCR to the multiplex PCR reads. The table includes more than 300,000 distinct CDR3 sequences, about 14% detected once. Stability of Graves' hyperthyroidism was defined as absent ophthalmopathy progression within 18 months. Orbital computed tomography and thyroid ultrasound, together with serum TRAb and thyroxine and clinical symptoms, were used for diagnoses. Remarks on this clonotype: As yet, its antigen is unknown.

Sequencing input: blood. The sequence came from a woman aged 25 to 39 with Graves' hyperthyroidism. V and J are TRBV10-3 and TRBJ2-3; the D gene is possibly TRBD2 (6 bases). CDR3 sequence: CAISEQRARTDTQYF. For the CDR3, the DNA is TGTGCCATCAGTGAGCAGCGGGCCCGCACAGATACGCAGTATTTT.